The following is a T cell receptor (beta chain) sequence with its context. Specified time point: newly diagnosed GD, antithyroid drugs for less than 3 months. Isolated PBMC RNA provided the starting material for the TCR library. The data belong to a study of regulatory T cells in long-lasting Graves disease. Assembly of TCR beta libraries relied on iRepertoire HTBI primers together with Arm-PCR of CDR3 regions. TCRdb processed the multiplex PCR reads anew with MiXCR; each CDR3 protein has one entry. The sample holds about 470,000 distinct CDR3 sequences; about 16% are singletons and the top ten take approximately 16%. Germline V gene sequence: CDR1 SGDLS, CDR2 YYNGEE. The CDR3 runs 14 residues. The V end was cut by 0 bases, the J end by 4 bases, with 7 bases between. A further study also used this sample, focusing on T cells in Graves' hyperthyroidism and ophthalmopathy.

This chain joins TRBV9 and TRBJ1-4; D gene uncertain. This TCR derives from a woman aged 30 to 39 with Graves disease. This material consisted of peripheral blood mononuclear cells (PBMCs), taken at new diagnosis, from a patient treated with antithyroid drugs. CDR3 region: CASSVEPGNEKLFF. CDR3 nucleotide sequence: TGTGCCAGCAGCGTAGAGCCGGGTAATGAAAAACTGTTTTTT.